This T cell receptor (beta chain) was sequenced during a study of blood T cell repertoires in COVID-19 (TCRdb year 2020). Regarding the complete study: Samples from collaborators originated in the United States, Italy and Spain and spanned both the acute and convalescent phases of COVID-19. The material from the prospective study consisted of cDNA or gDNA derived from T cells, B-cell-depleted T cells, or PBMCs. The dataset comprised deeply sampled blood TCRbeta repertoires from subjects exposed to, actively infected with, or recovered from COVID-19. The repertoires were released in a freely available public database meant as a resource for research on the immune response to SARS-CoV-2. Samples were obtained from the ongoing ImmuneRACE study (first 160 participants) and from 1,254 subjects provided by 6 global collaborators. A de-identified subject ID, COVID-19 status, age in years and sex were almost always included in the sample metadata. Where available, HLA class I and class II types were obtained from metadata supplied by the sample provider rather than from assay-based typing. What the authors observed across the whole study: The quantity of clinical and demographic metadata differed by source and by participant and was supplied without curation.

TCRbeta CDR3 regions were amplified from genomic DNA using the immunoSEQ Assay, a bias-controlled multiplex PCR. From the authors' description of their analysis: Within the assay, amplification of reference gene primers was used to estimate how many nucleated cells each sample contained. To quantify the absolute abundance of each unique TCRbeta CDR3 rearrangement, sequence reads were collapsed and filtered. For each sample, productive Simpson clonality was calculated by taking the square root of Simpson's diversity index across productive rearrangements. TCRdb obtained this table from immuneACCESS and retained in-frame rearrangements with V and J assigned. These tables miss some clones; where compared with another copy, unresolved V genes account for less than half of the shortfall, and the remainder is unexplained. V and J calls and clone size are those listed in that table; D and trimming were worked out from the DNA. A total of about 250,000 clones appear in this sample, about four fifths of them only once. The top ten clones comprise 3.6% of the sample.

Participants in the prospective study were enrolled through a virtual design, were aged roughly 18 to 100 years, and lived in some 24 United States geographic areas. To assign participants to cohorts, the prospective study relied on clinical history that participants themselves reported in a screening survey and a study questionnaire. Exposed participants had been in contact with someone with a PCR-confirmed or clinician-diagnosed COVID-19 case within 2 weeks of study entry. Each participant in the prospective study had whole blood, serum and a nasopharyngeal or oropharyngeal swab collected by mobile phlebotomists. Participants in the prospective study had the option to provide additional blood draws and questionnaires over a 2-month period. Blood samples from the prospective study were shipped frozen or at room temperature prior to DNA extraction. On this clone itself: Its antigen is still unknown. No per-base quality is available; no much larger clone lies one base away.

CDR1 and CDR2 (SGDLS, YYNGEE) derive from the germline V gene. V is trimmed back by 3 bases and J by 2 bases, and the junction contains 8 bases that no gene match accounts for. There are 16 amino acids in the CDR3, from cysteine to phenylalanine inclusive. Only the CDR3 DNA stays, 48 bases, in frame from base 1. Sequenced: PBMCs or T cells enriched from blood (not recorded which). The TCR sequence derives from a woman in her thirties or forties who had been exposed to COVID-19. The chain couples TRBV9 to TRBJ2-3, with 8 junctional bases fitting TRBD1. CDR3 sequence: CASSATGGRTTDTQYF. The DNA sequence is as follows: TGTGCCAGCAGCGCAACAGGGGGGAGAACCACAGATACGCAGTATTTT.